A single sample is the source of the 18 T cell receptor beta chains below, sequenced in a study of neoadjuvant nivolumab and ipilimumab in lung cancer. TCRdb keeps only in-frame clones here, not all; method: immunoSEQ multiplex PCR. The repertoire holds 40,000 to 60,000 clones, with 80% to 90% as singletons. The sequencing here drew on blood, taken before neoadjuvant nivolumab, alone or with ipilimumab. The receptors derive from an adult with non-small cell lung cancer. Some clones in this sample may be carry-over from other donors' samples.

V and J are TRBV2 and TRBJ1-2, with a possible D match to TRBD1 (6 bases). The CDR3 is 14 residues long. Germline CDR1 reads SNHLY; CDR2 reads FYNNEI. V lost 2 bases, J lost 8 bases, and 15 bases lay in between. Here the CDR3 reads CASSETAGERGYTF. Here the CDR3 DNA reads TGTGCCAGCAGTGAAACGGCAGGGGAACGGGGCTACACCTTC.

In DNA, the CDR3 is TGTGCCAGCAGTCCCACAGTTAGCAATCAGCCCCAGCATTTT. It encodes CASSPTVSNQPQHF. The chain links TRBV6-5 to TRBJ1-5; D ambiguous. CDR1 is MNHEY, CDR2 SVGAGI, per germline. Trimming took off 5 bases at V and 0 bases at J, with 8 bases between the two ends. The CDR3 runs 14 residues.

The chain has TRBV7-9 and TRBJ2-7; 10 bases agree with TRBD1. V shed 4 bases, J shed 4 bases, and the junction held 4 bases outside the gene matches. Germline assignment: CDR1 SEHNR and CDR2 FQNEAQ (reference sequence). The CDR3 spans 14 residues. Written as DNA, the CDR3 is TGTGCCAGCAGCTCTGACAGGGGGCCGTACGAGCAGTACTTC. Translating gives CASSSDRGPYEQYF. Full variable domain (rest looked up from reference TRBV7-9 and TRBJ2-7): DTGVSQNPRHKITKRGQNVTFRCDPISEHNRLYWYRQTLGQGPEFLTYFQNEAQLEKSRLLSDRFSAERPKGSFSTLEIQRTEQGDSAMYLCASSSDRGPYEQYFGPGTRLTVT.

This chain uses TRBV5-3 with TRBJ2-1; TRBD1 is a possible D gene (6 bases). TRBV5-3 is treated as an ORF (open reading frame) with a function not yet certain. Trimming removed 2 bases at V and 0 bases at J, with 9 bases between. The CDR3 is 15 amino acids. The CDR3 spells CARSLDRSSYNEQFF. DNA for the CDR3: TGTGCCAGAAGCTTAGACAGGAGCTCCTACAATGAGCAGTTCTTC.

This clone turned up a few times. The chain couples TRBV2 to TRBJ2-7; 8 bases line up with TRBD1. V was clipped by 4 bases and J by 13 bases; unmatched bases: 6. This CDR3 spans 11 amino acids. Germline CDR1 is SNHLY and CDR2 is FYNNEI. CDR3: CASSAQGARYF. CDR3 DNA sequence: TGTGCCAGCAGTGCCCAGGGGGCGCGCTACTTC.

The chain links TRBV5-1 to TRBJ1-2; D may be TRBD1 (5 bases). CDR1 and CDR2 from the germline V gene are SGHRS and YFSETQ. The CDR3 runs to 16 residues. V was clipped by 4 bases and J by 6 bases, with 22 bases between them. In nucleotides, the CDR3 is TGCGCCAGCAGCCAGTCCGTGGGGCAGATCTCAGATGGCTACACCTTC. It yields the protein CASSQSVGQISDGYTF.

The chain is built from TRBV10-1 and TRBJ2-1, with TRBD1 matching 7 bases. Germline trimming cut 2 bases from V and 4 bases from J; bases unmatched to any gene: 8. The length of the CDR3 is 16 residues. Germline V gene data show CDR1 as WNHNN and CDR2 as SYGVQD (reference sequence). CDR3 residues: CASSETGATTYNEQFF. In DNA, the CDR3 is TGCGCCAGCAGTGAGACAGGGGCGACAACTTACAATGAGCAGTTCTTC.

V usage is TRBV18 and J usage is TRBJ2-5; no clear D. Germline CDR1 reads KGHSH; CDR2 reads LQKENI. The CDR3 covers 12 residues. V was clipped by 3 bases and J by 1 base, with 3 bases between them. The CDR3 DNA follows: TGTGCCAGCTCACCCCCCCAAGAGACCCAGTACTTC. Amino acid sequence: CASSPPQETQYF.

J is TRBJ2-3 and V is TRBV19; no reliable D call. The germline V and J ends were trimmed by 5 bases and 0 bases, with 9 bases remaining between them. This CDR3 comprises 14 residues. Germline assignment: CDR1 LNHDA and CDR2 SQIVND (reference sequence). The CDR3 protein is CASSPRGSTDTQYF. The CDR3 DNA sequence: TGTGCCAGTAGTCCAAGAGGAAGCACAGATACGCAGTATTTT.

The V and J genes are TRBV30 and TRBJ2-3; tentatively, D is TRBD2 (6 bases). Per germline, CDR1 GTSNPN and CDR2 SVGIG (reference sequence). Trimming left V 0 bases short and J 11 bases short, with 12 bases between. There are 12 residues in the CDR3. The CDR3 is CAWSVRAGGQYF. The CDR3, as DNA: TGTGCCTGGAGTGTACGCGCCGGGGGGCAGTATTTT. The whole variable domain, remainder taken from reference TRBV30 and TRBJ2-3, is SQTIHQWPATLVQPVGSPLSLECTVEGTSNPNLYWYRQAAGRGLQLLFYSVGIGQISSEVPQNLSASRPQDRQFILSSKKLLLSDSGFYLCAWSVRAGGQYFGPGTRLTVL.

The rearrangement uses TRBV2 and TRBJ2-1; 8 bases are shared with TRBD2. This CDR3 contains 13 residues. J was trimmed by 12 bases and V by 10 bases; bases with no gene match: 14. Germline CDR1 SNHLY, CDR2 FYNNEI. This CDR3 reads CAKESSGELGQFF. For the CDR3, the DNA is TGTGCCAAGGAGAGTAGCGGGGAGTTGGGGCAGTTCTTC.

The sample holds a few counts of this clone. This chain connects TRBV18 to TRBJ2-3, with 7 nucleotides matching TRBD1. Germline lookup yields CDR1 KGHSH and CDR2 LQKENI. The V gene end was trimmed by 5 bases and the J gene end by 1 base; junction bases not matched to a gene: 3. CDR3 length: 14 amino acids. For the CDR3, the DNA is TGTGCCAGCTCAAAGGGGGCTGGCACAGATACGCAGTATTTT. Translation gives CASSKGAGTDTQYF.

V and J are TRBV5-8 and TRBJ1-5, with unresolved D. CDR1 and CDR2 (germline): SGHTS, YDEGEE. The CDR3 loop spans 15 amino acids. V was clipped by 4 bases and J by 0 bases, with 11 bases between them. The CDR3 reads CASSGGYNSNQPQHF. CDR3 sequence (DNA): TGTGCCAGCAGCGGAGGGTACAATAGCAATCAGCCCCAGCATTTT.

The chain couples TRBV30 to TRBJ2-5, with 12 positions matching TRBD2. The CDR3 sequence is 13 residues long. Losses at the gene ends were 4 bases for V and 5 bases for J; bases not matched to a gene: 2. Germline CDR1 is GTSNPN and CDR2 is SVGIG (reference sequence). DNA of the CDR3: TGTGCCTGGAAGCTAGCGGGAGGGGAGACCCAGTACTTC. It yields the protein CAWKLAGGETQYF. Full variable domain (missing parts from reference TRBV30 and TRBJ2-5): SQTIHQWPATLVQPVGSPLSLECTVEGTSNPNLYWYRQAAGRGLQLLFYSVGIGQISSEVPQNLSASRPQDRQFILSSKKLLLSDSGFYLCAWKLAGGETQYFGPGTRLLVL.

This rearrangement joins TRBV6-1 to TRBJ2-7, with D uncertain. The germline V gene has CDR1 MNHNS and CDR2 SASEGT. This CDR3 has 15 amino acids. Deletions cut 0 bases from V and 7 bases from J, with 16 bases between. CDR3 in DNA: TGTGCCAGCAGTGAAGCGCCTTTGGCCCTTGGAGAGCAGTACTTC. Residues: CASSEAPLALGEQYF.

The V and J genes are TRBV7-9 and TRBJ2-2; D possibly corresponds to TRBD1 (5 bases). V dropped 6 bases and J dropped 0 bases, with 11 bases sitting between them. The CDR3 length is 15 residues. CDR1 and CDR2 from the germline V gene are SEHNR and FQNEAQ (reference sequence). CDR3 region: CASSYWTTNTGELFF. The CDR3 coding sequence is TGTGCCAGCAGTTACTGGACAACGAACACCGGGGAGCTGTTTTTT.

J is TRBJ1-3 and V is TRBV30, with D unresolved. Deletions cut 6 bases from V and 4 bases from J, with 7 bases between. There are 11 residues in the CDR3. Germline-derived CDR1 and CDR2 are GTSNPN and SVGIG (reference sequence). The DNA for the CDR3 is TGTGCCTGCAACCCCGGAAACACCATATATTTT. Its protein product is CACNPGNTIYF.

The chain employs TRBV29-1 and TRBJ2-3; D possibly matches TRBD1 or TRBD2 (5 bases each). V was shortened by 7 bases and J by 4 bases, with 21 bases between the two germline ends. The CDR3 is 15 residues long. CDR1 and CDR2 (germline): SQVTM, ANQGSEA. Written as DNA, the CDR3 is TGCAGCGGAAGCCGGGACCCCTCTAGCCCAGATACGCAGTATTTT. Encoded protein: CSGSRDPSSPDTQYF.